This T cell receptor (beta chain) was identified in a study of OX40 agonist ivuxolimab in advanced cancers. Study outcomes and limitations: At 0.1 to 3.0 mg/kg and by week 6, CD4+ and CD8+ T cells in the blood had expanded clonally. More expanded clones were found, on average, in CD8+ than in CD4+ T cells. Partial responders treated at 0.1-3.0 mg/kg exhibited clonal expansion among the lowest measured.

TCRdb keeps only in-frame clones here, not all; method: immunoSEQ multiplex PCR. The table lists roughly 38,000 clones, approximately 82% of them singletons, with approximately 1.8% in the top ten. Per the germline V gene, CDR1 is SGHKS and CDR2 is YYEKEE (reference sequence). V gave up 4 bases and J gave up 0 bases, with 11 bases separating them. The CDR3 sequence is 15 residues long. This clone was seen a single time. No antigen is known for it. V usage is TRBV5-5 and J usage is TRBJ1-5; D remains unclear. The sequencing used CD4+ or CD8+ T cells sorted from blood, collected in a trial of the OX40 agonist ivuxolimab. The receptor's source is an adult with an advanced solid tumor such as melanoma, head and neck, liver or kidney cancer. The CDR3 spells CASSTLTASNQPQHF. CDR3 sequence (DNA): TGTGCCAGCAGCACGCTAACAGCTAGCAATCAGCCCCAGCATTTT.